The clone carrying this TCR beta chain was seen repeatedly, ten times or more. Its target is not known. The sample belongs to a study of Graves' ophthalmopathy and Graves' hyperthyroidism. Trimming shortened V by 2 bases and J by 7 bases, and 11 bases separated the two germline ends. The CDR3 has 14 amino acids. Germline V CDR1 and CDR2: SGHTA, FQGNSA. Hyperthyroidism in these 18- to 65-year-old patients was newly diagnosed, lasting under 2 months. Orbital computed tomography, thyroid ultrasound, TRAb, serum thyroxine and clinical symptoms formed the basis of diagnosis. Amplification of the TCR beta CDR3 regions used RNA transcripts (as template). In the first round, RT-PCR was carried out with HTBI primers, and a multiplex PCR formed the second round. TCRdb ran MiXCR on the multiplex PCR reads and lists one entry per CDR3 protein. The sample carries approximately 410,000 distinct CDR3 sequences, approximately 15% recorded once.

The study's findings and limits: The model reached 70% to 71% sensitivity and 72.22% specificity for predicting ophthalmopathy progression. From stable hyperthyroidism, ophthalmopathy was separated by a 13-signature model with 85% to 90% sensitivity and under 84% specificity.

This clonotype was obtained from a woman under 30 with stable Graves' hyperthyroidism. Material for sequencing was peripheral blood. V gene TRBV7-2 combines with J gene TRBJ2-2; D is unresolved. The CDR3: CASSLRLGNGELFF. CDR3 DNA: TGTGCCAGCAGCTTACGCCTGGGGAACGGGGAGCTGTTTTTT.